These T cell receptor beta chains were read from a single sample in a study of neoadjuvant anti-PD-1 for oral cavity cancer. Assay: immunoSEQ multiplex PCR; the TCRdb copy retains only in-frame clones and omits some. Seen here are approximately 8,000 clones, about 53% observed once, and the top ten hold about 11%. The material was tumor tissue, obtained before nivolumab (anti-PD-1) treatment. The receptors stem from a person between 40 and 79 years old with oral cavity squamous cell carcinoma. Each CDR3 is given with its conserved first and last residue. The D gene is left open where the match is weak. Clone size is shown for a subset of rows, as once, few, many or a class of expanded clone.

TGTGCCAGCAGCAGCCCCGAGGCAGTACAGGCCCCATCCTTT	CASSSPEAVQAPSF	once	TRBV6-5	TRBJ1-1	NA
TGTGCCAGCTCACCTCCCTCCGGGAAAGAGACCCAGTACTTC	CASSPPSGKETQYF	NA	TRBV18	TRBJ2-5	NA
TGTGCCATCAGCGGTCCCCGGGCCCTTCTCACAGATACGCAGTATTTT	CAISGPRALLTDTQYF	NA	TRBV10-3	TRBJ2-3	NA
TGTGCCAGCAGATCCGACAGGGGCCGCGGGAACACTGAAGCTTTCTTT	CASRSDRGRGNTEAFF	NA	TRBV27	TRBJ1-1	TRBD1
TGTGCCAGCAGTTTGGCTGCCTACAATGAGCAGTTCTTC	CASSLAAYNEQFF	NA	TRBV28	TRBJ2-1	NA
TGTGCCAGCAAGACAGGGGGTCTTGGAAACACCATATATTTT	CASKTGGLGNTIYF	NA	TRBV28	TRBJ1-3	TRBD1
TGTGCCGGGATGGGACTAGCGGGAGTCGAGCAGTACTTC	CAGMGLAGVEQYF	few	TRBV30	TRBJ2-7	TRBD2
TGTGCCAGCAGCCAAGACGGGACTAGCGGGAACTCCTACGAGCAGTACTTC	CASSQDGTSGNSYEQYF	NA	TRBV7-9	TRBJ2-7	TRBD2
TGTGCCACCAGCAGAGGCGGGGGCTCCTACAATGAGCAGTTCTTC	CATSRGGGSYNEQFF	NA	TRBV15	TRBJ2-1	TRBD2
TGTGCCAGCAGCCCCCCCGGGACAGGGGACACTGAAGCTTTCTTT	CASSPPGTGDTEAFF	large	TRBV7-9	TRBJ1-1	TRBD1
TGTGCCAGTAGTGCCAGCGGGGGGTCAGAGACCCAGTACTTC	CASSASGGSETQYF	NA	TRBV19	TRBJ2-5	TRBD2
TGTGCCAGCTCGCCAGGAGGCGTCTTTAGCAATCAGCCCCAGCATTTT	CASSPGGVFSNQPQHF	NA	TRBV18	TRBJ1-5	NA
TGCAGCGTTGCACAGGGGGCTGGCGGGGAGCTGTTTTTT	CSVAQGAGGELFF	medium-sized	TRBV29-1	TRBJ2-2	TRBD1
TGTGCCAGCAGCTTGGGCGTCAGAAAGTCTCCTTCCTACAATGAGCAGTTCTTC	CASSLGVRKSPSYNEQFF	NA	TRBV5-4	TRBJ2-1	NA
TGTGCCAGCAGCTCCGGACTAGCCGGGAGCACAGATACGCAGTATTTT	CASSSGLAGSTDTQYF	NA	TRBV7-3	TRBJ2-3	TRBD2
TGTGCCAGCAGTTTTGGGGCCGGCCCTAGCACAGATACGCAGTATTTT	CASSFGAGPSTDTQYF	NA	TRBV27	TRBJ2-3	NA
TGTGCCAGCAGCCAGACAAATGAGCAGTTCTTC	CASSQTNEQFF	few	TRBV6-5	TRBJ2-1	NA
TGTGCCAGTACAAGGGGCACCTGGTATGGCTACACCTTC	CASTRGTWYGYTF	NA	TRBV19	TRBJ1-2	NA
TGTGCCAGTAGTATCTGGATGGGGCTCGGTGAAAAACTGTTTTTT	CASSIWMGLGEKLFF	NA	TRBV19	TRBJ1-4	NA
TGTGCCAGCAGTTACTCAGGGGAGAGGGGCGAGCAGTACTTC	CASSYSGERGEQYF	few	TRBV6-5	TRBJ2-7	NA
TGTGCCAGCAGGAACCCCGGGATCAACACTGAAGCTTTCTTT	CASRNPGINTEAFF	NA	TRBV6-5	TRBJ1-1	NA
TGTGCCAGCAGCCCCCAGATAGCGGGGGGCGGCTACACCTTC	CASSPQIAGGGYTF	NA	TRBV9	TRBJ1-2	NA
TGTGCCAGCAGCTCTCGGGACTTTACCTACGAGCAGTACTTC	CASSSRDFTYEQYF	NA	TRBV7-9	TRBJ2-7	NA
TGTGCCAGCAGCACAGGGGTCAATCAGCCCCAGCATTTT	CASSTGVNQPQHF	few	TRBV6-6	TRBJ1-5	TRBD1
TGTGCCAGCAGCTTGGACACCCCGAACACTGAAGCTTTCTTT	CASSLDTPNTEAFF	NA	TRBV5-4	TRBJ1-1	NA
TGTGCCAGCTCACCAGACAGCAACACTGAAGCTTTCTTT	CASSPDSNTEAFF	NA	TRBV18	TRBJ1-1	NA
TGTGCCAGCACCCAGCGGGAGGGGGAGACCCAGTACTTC	CASTQREGETQYF	NA	TRBV2	TRBJ2-5	TRBD2
TGTGCCAGCAGCCAGAGACTTGGGACTAGCGGGACCAATGAGCAGTTCTTC	CASSQRLGTSGTNEQFF	NA	TRBV14	TRBJ2-1	TRBD2
TGCGCCAGCAGCCAAGCCACTAGCGGGAGTCCCTACGAGCAGTACTTC	CASSQATSGSPYEQYF	few	TRBV4-1	TRBJ2-7	TRBD2
TGTGCCTGGAGTGTAGGGTCTATACCGGGAAAGGGCTACACCTTC	CAWSVGSIPGKGYTF	NA	TRBV30	TRBJ1-2	NA
TGTGCCAGCAGCCCCATAGCAGAGATCTACAATGAGCAGTTCTTC	CASSPIAEIYNEQFF	once	TRBV5-6	TRBJ2-1	NA
TGTGCCAGCAGCCAACCGAGGGGGCCGAACTATGGCTACACCTTC	CASSQPRGPNYGYTF	NA	TRBV28	TRBJ1-2	TRBD1
TGTGCCAGCAGCGGACCGGGACAGGGGATGGCTGAAGCTTTCTTT	CASSGPGQGMAEAFF	NA	TRBV9	TRBJ1-1	TRBD1
TGTGCCAGCAGGCCGGGGGGGGGACAGACGAAAGGCTACACCTTC	CASRPGGGQTKGYTF	few	TRBV6-5	TRBJ1-2	TRBD1
TGTGCCAGCAGCTTAATAGGCGGGGCCTCAACCAATGAAAAACTGTTTTTT	CASSLIGGASTNEKLFF	NA	TRBV7-8	TRBJ1-4	NA
TGTGCCAGCAGCGCCCCCGGGAGGACAGCTCTCTCTGGAAACACCATATATTTT	CASSAPGRTALSGNTIYF	NA	TRBV9	TRBJ1-3	NA
TGTGCCAGCAGTTACGGACAGGGGGCCGGTTATGGCTACACCTTC	CASSYGQGAGYGYTF	NA	TRBV6-6	TRBJ1-2	TRBD1
TGTGCCAGCAGCTTAGAATCGGGACTAGCGGGAGGTGCTTCCTACGAGCAGTACTTC	CASSLESGLAGGASYEQYF	few	TRBV7-8	TRBJ2-7	TRBD2
TGTGCCAGCAGCGTAGCTAAGCATCTCGATGGCACAGATACGCAGTATTTT	CASSVAKHLDGTDTQYF	NA	TRBV9	TRBJ2-3	NA
TGTGCCAGCGGGTGGGGGAAAAACATTCAGTACTTC	CASGWGKNIQYF	NA	TRBV28	TRBJ2-4	NA
TGTGCCACCGGGACAGGGCACTACACTGAAGCTTTCTTT	CATGTGHYTEAFF	medium-sized	TRBV27	TRBJ1-1	TRBD1
TGTGCCAGCAGCATCCCCAGCGGGAGGGCCCCTAATGAGCAGTTCTTC	CASSIPSGRAPNEQFF	NA	TRBV7-9	TRBJ2-1	TRBD2
TGTGCCAGCAGCTTAGCGGGAGCCTACAATGAGCAGTTCTTC	CASSLAGAYNEQFF	few	TRBV5-8	TRBJ2-1	TRBD2
TGTGCCAGCAGCCCCCTGGGCAGCACCACAGATACGCAGTATTTT	CASSPLGSTTDTQYF	NA	TRBV7-6	TRBJ2-3	NA
TGTGCCAGCAGCGCCCTAGGACAGGGGAAAGAGACCCAGTACTTC	CASSALGQGKETQYF	NA	TRBV11-1	TRBJ2-5	TRBD1